This T cell receptor beta chain was recovered during a study of T cell responses to AZD1222 COVID-19 vaccine. Findings of the study overall: Epitopes outside B.1.351 and B.1.1.7 mutated regions reportedly drew nearly half of spike TCRs. Dominant CD4 TCR responses targeted spike regions 160-218 and 743-854.

Assay used: immunoSEQ multiplex PCR; TCRdb lists only in-frame clones, some missing. In the table there are about 77,000 clones, around 90% of which are singletons. The germline V gene has CDR1 SGHTA and CDR2 FQGNSA. The V end lost 1 base, the J end lost 8 bases, and 17 bases lay between the germline ends. The CDR3 length is 15 residues. With regard to this clone: Its antigen remains unknown.

The clonotype comes from an adult who received the AZD1222 COVID-19 vaccine. Sequencing used peripheral blood, obtained 28 days after the second AZD1222 dose. The chain carries TRBV7-2 and TRBJ1-2; D might be TRBD1 (5 bases). The CDR3 nucleotides are TGTGCCAGCAGCTTAGATCGGCCGGGGACTGGCGGCTACACCTTC. Amino acids: CASSLDRPGTGGYTF.